The count of the clone carrying this T cell receptor beta chain is one. What it binds is unknown. This sample's treatment: roughly ten-day PBMC culture with coronavirus spike peptide pools or control peptides (ViraFEST assay). The ViraFEST method relied on peptide pools to expand antigen-specific T cells, followed by TCR sequencing. This sample is part of a study of vaccination and CD4 T cells after COVID-19. The Oncomine TCR Beta short-read assay generated sequence data from the DNA of cultured CD4+ T cells. A single record per CDR3 protein comes from TCRdb applying MiXCR to the PCR reads. There are some 17,000 distinct CDR3 sequences in the sample; about three fifths occur only once, and around 10% lies in the top ten. J lost 2 bases, V lost 1 base, and 6 bases had no gene match. Per the germline V gene, CDR1 is SGHNT and CDR2 is YENEEA. This CDR3 has 16 amino acids.

This receptor was obtained from a human donor who had recovered from COVID-19. The rearrangement links TRBV11-3 to TRBJ2-3, with 7 bases lining up with TRBD2. The material sequenced was CD4+ T cells from blood, cultured in vitro. CDR3 sequence reads: CASSLGRDYITDTQYF. The CDR3 nucleotides are TGTGCCAGCAGCTTAGGCCGGGACTATATCACAGATACGCAGTATTTT.